Listed below are T cell receptor beta chains from one sample, sequenced in a study of T cell responses to AZD1222 COVID-19 vaccine. Only in-frame clones appear in the TCRdb table, and some are missing; sequencing was by immunoSEQ multiplex PCR. The sample shows 140,000 to 150,000 clones, roughly 90% of them seen only once. The specimen was peripheral blood, collected 28 days after the second AZD1222 dose. These receptors came from an adult who received the AZD1222 COVID-19 vaccine. CDR3s include the opening cysteine and the closing phenylalanine or tryptophan. D genes are given only for firm matches.

-,TRBJ2-1,TRBV15,TGTGCCAAATACAGGGTAGAGTTCTTC,CAKYRVEFF
TRBD1,TRBJ2-1,TRBV11-2,TGTGCCAGCAGCTTAGATCGGCGGGACAGGCGCAATGAGCAGTTCTTC,CASSLDRRDRRNEQFF
-,TRBJ2-1,TRBV19,TGTGCCAGTAGTATAGGGGCGGGTCACCCTGAACAGTTCTTC,CASSIGAGHPEQFF
-,TRBJ1-2,TRBV11-3,TGTGCCAGCAGCCCACGGACAGTCCTGACTAGCTATGGCTACACCTTC,CASSPRTVLTSYGYTF
-,TRBJ1-2,TRBV20-1,TGCAGTGCTAGAGACAACTATGGCTACACCTTC,CSARDNYGYTF
-,TRBJ1-1,TRBV10-2,TGCGCCAGCAGTGACAGCAGGGCGTCCCTCGGTTTCTTT,CASSDSRASLGFF
TRBD2,TRBJ2-5,TRBV7-9,TGTGCCAGCAGCCTATCAGCGGGAGGGCCGGGAAGGACCCAGTACTTC,CASSLSAGGPGRTQYF
-,TRBJ1-3,TRBV12-3/TRBV12-4,TGTGCCAGCAGTTTAGTGGGGGGAAACACCATATATTTT,CASSLVGGNTIYF
-,TRBJ1-6,TRBV5-8,TGTGCCAGCAGCTTGGGGACAGATCTGAATAATTCACCCCTCCACTTT,CASSLGTDLNNSPLHF
-,TRBJ1-3,TRBV19,TGTGCCAGTACAATGAATCTTGCCAGGTTTTCTGGAAACACCATATATTTT,CASTMNLARFSGNTIYF
-,TRBJ1-6,TRBV6-5,TGTGCCACTAAAGTTTGGGGGGATTCACCCCTCCACTTT,CATKVWGDSPLHF
-,TRBJ1-2,TRBV5-6,TGTGCCAGCAGCTTGAGGGGGGCCGGGTATGGCTACACCTTC,CASSLRGAGYGYTF
-,TRBJ1-2,TRBV27,TGTGCCAGCAGTTTAAGCAGGGGAAGGGACTATGGCTACACCTTC,CASSLSRGRDYGYTF
TRBD1,TRBJ1-5,TRBV3-1/TRBV3-2,TGTGCCAGCAGCCAAGATACAGGGGGTCGTCAGCCCCAGCATTTT,CASSQDTGGRQPQHF
-,TRBJ1-1,TRBV6-5,TGTGCCAGCAGTTCCAAACGGACAGCAAGTACAACTGAAGCTTTCTTT,CASSSKRTASTTEAFF
TRBD2,TRBJ2-5,TRBV7-9,TGTGCCAGCAGCTGGGCGGGAAAGCGACTAGCGGGGGGGCAAGAGACCCAGTACTTC,CASSWAGKRLAGGQETQYF
-,TRBJ2-1,TRBV18,TGTGCCAGCCGACCGGGGCGATACAATGAGCAGTTCTTC,CASRPGRYNEQFF
-,TRBJ2-1,TRBV3-1/TRBV3-2,TGTGCCAGCAGCCAAGATCGAGAGGGTGAGCAGTTCTTC,CASSQDREGEQFF
TRBD1,TRBJ2-1,TRBV9,TGTGCCAGCAGCGTAGTGCCAGAGGGGGCGTACAATGAGCAGTTCTTC,CASSVVPEGAYNEQFF
-,TRBJ1-1,TRBV4-1,TGCGCCAGCAGCTTCCGTATGAACACTGAAGCTTTCTTT,CASSFRMNTEAFF